The 23 T cell receptor beta chains presented below share a single source sample, sequenced in a study of blood T cell repertoires in COVID-19. TCRdb's table, derived via immunoSEQ multiplex PCR, lists solely in-frame clones and lacks some. The table includes approximately 140,000 clones, about 86% detected once. The specimen was PBMCs or T cells enriched from blood (not recorded which). These receptors were collected from a woman aged 45 to 65 who had recovered from COVID-19.

The chain has TRBV7-2 and TRBJ1-4, with TRBD1 identical over 12 bases. Unmatched junction bases numbered 4, after V lost 6 bases and J lost 8 bases. This CDR3 has 14 residues. Germline V gene sequence: CDR1 SGHTA, CDR2 FQGNSA. The CDR3: CASRGQGAREKLFF. The CDR3 nucleotides are TGTGCCAGCAGGGGACAGGGGGCGCGCGAAAAACTGTTTTTT.

The V and J genes are TRBV4-1 and TRBJ1-2; TRBD1 matches at 7 bases. Losses at the gene ends were 0 bases for V and 7 bases for J; bases not matched to a gene: 8. CDR3 size: 15 residues. The germline V gene has CDR1 MGHRA and CDR2 YSYEKL. The CDR3 loop is CASSQETTGARGYTF. CDR3 bases: TGCGCCAGCAGCCAAGAGACCACAGGGGCTCGTGGCTACACCTTC.

This clone was seen a few times. The chain couples TRBV5-1 to TRBJ1-2, with 10 nucleotides matching TRBD1. Looked up from germline, CDR1 is SGHRS and CDR2 is YFSETQ. The CDR3 extends over 15 amino acids. J was trimmed by 7 bases and V by 0 bases; bases with no gene match: 6. The CDR3 is CASSLGDRGPGGYTF. DNA for the CDR3: TGCGCCAGCAGCTTGGGAGACAGGGGGCCGGGTGGCTACACCTTC.

V is TRBV7-2 and J is TRBJ2-7, with 9 bases identical to TRBD1. Germline V gene data show CDR1 as SGHTA and CDR2 as FQGNSA. V was clipped by 7 bases and J by 2 bases; unmatched bases: 9. CDR3 length: 15 residues. The CDR3 region is CASKIGQGNTYEQYF. The CDR3 DNA reads as TGTGCCAGCAAAATTGGACAGGGGAACACCTACGAGCAGTACTTC.

J is TRBJ2-5 and V is TRBV27; 11 positions match TRBD1. Unmatched junction bases numbered 14, after V lost 6 bases and J lost 5 bases. The CDR3 totals 17 residues. Per germline, CDR1 MNHEY and CDR2 SMNVEV (reference sequence). In nucleotides, the CDR3 is TGTGCCAGCAGAGACCCCAAAGGACAGGGGGCAGCTGAGACCCAGTACTTC. It encodes CASRDPKGQGAAETQYF.

This chain uses TRBV11-3 with TRBJ2-3, with D perhaps matching TRBD2 (6 bases). The V and J ends lost 4 bases and 3 bases respectively, with 11 bases between them. This CDR3 has 14 residues. Germline V gene sequence: CDR1 SGHNT, CDR2 YENEEA. The CDR3 DNA reads TGTGCCAGCAGCTCCGGACTACAAACAGATACGCAGTATTTT. It codes for CASSSGLQTDTQYF.

The gene calls are TRBV7-8 and TRBJ2-7; D not resolved. CDR3 length: 14 amino acids. Germline lookup yields CDR1 SGHVS and CDR2 FQNEAQ. The V end lost 1 base, the J end lost 5 bases, and 12 bases lay between the germline ends. The CDR3 spells CASSLEGSRDEQYF. In DNA form, the CDR3 reads TGTGCCAGCAGCTTAGAAGGCAGCCGGGACGAGCAGTACTTC. Looking up the rest from reference TRBV7-8 and TRBJ2-7 gives the full variable domain: GAGVSQSPRYKVAKRGQDVALRCDPISGHVSLFWYQQALGQGPEFLTYFQNEAQLDKSGLPSDRFFAERPEGSVSTLKIQRTQQEDSAVYLCASSLEGSRDEQYFGPGTRLTVT.

The rearrangement joins TRBV4-3 to TRBJ1-1, with D possibly being TRBD1 (5 bases). Per germline, CDR1 LGHNA and CDR2 YSLEER. The CDR3 is made up of 15 amino acids. With 0 bases removed from V and 4 bases from J, the gap between germline ends came to 12 bases. CDR3 nucleotides: TGCGCCAGCAGCCAAGAGCGGACATGGGGCACTGAAGCTTTCTTT. It yields the protein CASSQERTWGTEAFF.

The chain is built from TRBV9 and TRBJ1-3; possible D gene TRBD1, 6 bases. The CDR3 length is 20 residues. The ends were cut back, 0 bases at V and 0 bases at J, with 22 bases in the middle. The germline gives CDR1 SGDLS, CDR2 YYNGEE. The CDR3 bases are TGTGCCAGCAGCGTAGGCACAGGGCACCACGATTTTAACTCTGGAAACACCATATATTTT. Its protein product is CASSVGTGHHDFNSGNTIYF.

V is TRBV30 and J is TRBJ2-3; D is perhaps TRBD2 (6 bases). CDR3 length: 13 amino acids. V was cut by 3 bases and J by 4 bases, with 11 bases left in between. Per the germline V gene, CDR1 is GTSNPN and CDR2 is SVGIG (reference sequence). The DNA of the CDR3 is TGTGCCTGGAGCCTTACGGGGGCAGATACGCAGTATTTT. Amino acids: CAWSLTGADTQYF.

The chain links TRBV10-2 to TRBJ2-3, with 9 bases lining up with TRBD1. The CDR3 covers 15 residues. The ends lost 6 bases at V and 6 bases at J; junction bases unmatched: 10. Germline V lookup: CDR1 WSHSY, CDR2 SAAADI. This CDR3 reads CASSPRTGVEDTQYF. CDR3 DNA sequence: TGCGCCAGCAGCCCCCGGACAGGGGTGGAGGATACGCAGTATTTT.

This clone was observed a single time. This CDR3 is CASTEGSVGTDTQYF. Here the CDR3 DNA reads TGTGCCAGCACCGAGGGCAGTGTAGGCACAGATACGCAGTATTTT. The chain employs TRBV6-5 and TRBJ2-3; D is perhaps TRBD2 (5 bases). CDR1 is MNHEY and CDR2 is SVGAGI in the germline V gene. Trimming stripped 7 bases from V and 1 base from J, with 15 bases between. The CDR3 has 15 amino acids.

The chain carries TRBV19 and TRBJ2-7, with 9 positions matching TRBD2. Trimming took 4 bases from V and 2 from J; bases not matched to a gene: 9. Germline CDR1 is LNHDA and CDR2 is SQIVND (reference sequence). The CDR3 totals 16 residues. This chain's CDR3 is CASSNLAGAQTYEQYF. The CDR3, as DNA: TGTGCCAGTAGTAACTTAGCGGGGGCCCAAACCTACGAGCAGTACTTC.

The rearrangement links TRBV29-1 to TRBJ2-5; TRBD2 matches at 7 bases. CDR3 length: 12 residues. The V gene's germline CDR1 is SQVTM and CDR2 ANQGSEA. The V segment lost 3 bases and the J segment 5 bases; nucleotides outside the gene matches: 3. The CDR3 is CSVEGGFETQYF. CDR3 coding DNA: TGCAGCGTTGAGGGGGGGTTTGAGACCCAGTACTTC.

V and J are TRBV6-5 and TRBJ1-2, with no clear D. V gave up 6 bases and J gave up 2 bases, with 16 bases separating them. CDR3 length equals 15 residues. Germline lookup yields CDR1 MNHEY and CDR2 SVGAGI. CDR3 nucleotides: TGTGCCAGCAGCGCGTTTGGAGGGAAGAACTATGGCTACACCTTC. It translates to CASSAFGGKNYGYTF.

This chain joins TRBV7-9 and TRBJ2-7, with TRBD2 matching 11 bases. V shed 5 bases and J 3 bases; nucleotides not matched to a gene: 12. Germline V gene lookup returns CDR1 SEHNR and CDR2 FQNEAQ (reference sequence). CDR3 length: 17 residues. CDR3 DNA sequence: TGTGCCAGCAGCCAAGAGGCTAGCGGGGGGCGCAACTACGAGCAGTACTTC. Its translation is CASSQEASGGRNYEQYF.

The CDR3 DNA is TGTGCCAGTAGCGATAGACTAGCGGCAGATACGCAGTATTTT. Its translation is CASSDRLAADTQYF. The genes are TRBV19 and TRBJ2-3; TRBD2 matches 9 bases. This CDR3 is 14 amino acids long. CDR1 LNHDA and CDR2 SQIVND come from the germline V gene (reference sequence). V dropped 6 bases and J dropped 4; count of bases not matched to a gene: 5.

The chain recombines TRBV6-5 with TRBJ2-7; TRBD2 agrees at 7 bases. Unmatched junction bases numbered 5, after V lost 5 bases and J lost 4 bases. This CDR3 has 13 amino acids. Germline V gene sequence: CDR1 MNHEY, CDR2 SVGAGI. The CDR3 sequence is CASSPRGVYEQYF. CDR3 coding DNA: TGTGCCAGCAGTCCCCGGGGGGTGTACGAGCAGTACTTC.

The chain links TRBV4-2 to TRBJ1-3; 8 bases are a match to TRBD1. The CDR3 is 17 amino acids. Germline V gene data show CDR1 as LGHNA and CDR2 as YNFKEQ. Unmatched junction bases numbered 9, after V lost 4 bases and J lost 1 base. CDR3 amino acids: CASSRSPTGESGNTIYF. In nucleotides, the CDR3 is TGTGCCAGCAGCCGCTCCCCGACAGGGGAGTCTGGAAACACCATATATTTT.

The table lists this clone with a few counts. This chain uses TRBV2 with TRBJ1-4; D call uncertain. The CDR3 is made up of 13 amino acids. CDR1 and CDR2 from the germline V gene are SNHLY and FYNNEI. Trimming removed 6 bases at V and 3 bases at J, with 8 bases between. The CDR3 sequence is CASRVEANEKLFF. The CDR3 bases are TGTGCCAGCAGAGTAGAGGCTAATGAAAAACTGTTTTTT.

Comments on this clone: The junction does not match germline at one end; this may be a read error. The rearrangement links TRBV7-7 to TRBJ2-3; 10 nucleotides match TRBD2. CDR1 is SSHAT, CDR2 FNYEAQ, per germline (reference sequence). The CDR3 has 14 amino acids. CDR3 loop: CASSSTSGADTQYF. The CDR3 nucleotides read TGTGCTAGCAGCTCCACTAGCGGGGCAGATACGCAGTATTTT.

The chain is built from TRBV18 and TRBJ2-7; no definite D call. V was shortened by 3 bases and J by 6 bases, with 9 bases between the two germline ends. The CDR3 is 12 residues long. Germline CDR1 and CDR2: KGHSH and LQKENI. The CDR3: CASSPAPSEQYF. The CDR3 DNA sequence: TGTGCCAGCTCACCGGCCCCATCCGAGCAGTACTTC. Using reference TRBV18 and TRBJ2-7 for the parts outside the CDR3, the full variable domain is NAGVMQNPRHLVRRRGQEARLRCSPMKGHSHVYWYRQLPEEGLKFMVYLQKENIIDESGMPKERFSAEFPKEGPSILRIQQVVRGDSAAYFCASSPAPSEQYFGPGTRLTVT.

This clone showed up just once. The chain carries TRBV6-1 and TRBJ2-7; D is ambiguous. V lost 0 bases and J lost 11, with 11 bases in between. Germline lookup yields CDR1 MNHNS and CDR2 SASEGT. The CDR3 runs to 12 residues. CDR3 nucleotides: TGTGCCAGCAGTGAAGCGCTGTCAGTCAAGTACTTC. It is translated as CASSEALSVKYF.